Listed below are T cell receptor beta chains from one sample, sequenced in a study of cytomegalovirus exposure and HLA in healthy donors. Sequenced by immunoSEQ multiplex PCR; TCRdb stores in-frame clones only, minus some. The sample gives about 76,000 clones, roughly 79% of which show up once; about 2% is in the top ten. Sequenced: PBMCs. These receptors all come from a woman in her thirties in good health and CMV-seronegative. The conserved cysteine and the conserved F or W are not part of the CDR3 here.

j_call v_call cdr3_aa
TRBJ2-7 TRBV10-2 ASSELDRGAEQY
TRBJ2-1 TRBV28 ASSLLLSGYIEQF
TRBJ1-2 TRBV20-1 SAKPLYGYT
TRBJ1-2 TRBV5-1 ASSLRQGEDGYT
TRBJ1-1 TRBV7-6 ASSRRTSGTEAF
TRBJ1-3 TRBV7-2 ASGRAGNTIY
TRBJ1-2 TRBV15 ATSPQDRGYVGGYT
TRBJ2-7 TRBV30 AAGRGHTYEQY
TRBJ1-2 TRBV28 ASSLVGTAYGYT
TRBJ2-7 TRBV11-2 ASSLGRGQGFNEQY
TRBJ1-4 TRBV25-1 ASSELGPGANEKLF
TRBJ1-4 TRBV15 ATSRSRNGATNEKLF
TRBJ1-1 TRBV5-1 ASSMSTGNTEAF
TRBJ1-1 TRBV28 ASSPNRATEAF
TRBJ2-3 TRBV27 ASTRGGPGTDTQY
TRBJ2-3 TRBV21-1 ASSKGGTSGRIDAQY
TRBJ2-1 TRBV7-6 ASSLRGGGGNEQF
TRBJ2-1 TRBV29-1 SVGVAGGSYNEQF
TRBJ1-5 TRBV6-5 ASSSRGKTNQPQH
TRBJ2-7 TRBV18 ASSRDSLSYEQY
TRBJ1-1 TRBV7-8 ASSLRDRGNTEAF
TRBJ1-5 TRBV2 ASSGTGVGYQPQH
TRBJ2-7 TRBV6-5 ASATSGRGSYEQY
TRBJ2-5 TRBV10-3 AISEIPGLARESRQETQY
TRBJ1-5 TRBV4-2 ASSQDWAGYQPQH
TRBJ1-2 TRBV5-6 ASIIGQGWTNYGYT
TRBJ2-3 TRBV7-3 ASSSQSTDTQY
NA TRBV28 ASSLSVSGTIFYEQY
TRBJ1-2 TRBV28 ASSSPGGNNT
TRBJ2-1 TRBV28 ASSPPSSGRVLYNEQF
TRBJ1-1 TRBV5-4 ASSLTAGSTEAF
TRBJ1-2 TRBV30 AWERTGQGAGYT
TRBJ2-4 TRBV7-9 ASSQLEGFVAKNIQY
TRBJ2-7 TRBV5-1 ASSLAGRANYEQY
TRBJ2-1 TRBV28 ASSWLAGTYNEQF
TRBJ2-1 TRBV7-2 ASSLVAGANEQF
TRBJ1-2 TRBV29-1 SAHSPTVYGYT
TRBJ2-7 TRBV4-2 ASSQAAGANGEQY
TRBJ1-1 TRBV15 ATSGGAGGTEAF
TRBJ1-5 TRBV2 ASSPDWGGDQPQH